Detailed here is one TCR beta chain. No antigen is known for it. These data originate in a study of T-cell memory formation after mild COVID-19. Study observations and caveats: Several responding clones turned up in pre-infection memory, indicating that cross-reactive memory may have taken part. Clones that got smaller from day 15 to 85 had even CD4/CD8, while clones growing later tipped toward CD4+.

The CDR3 runs 16 residues. The V gene end was trimmed by 6 bases and the J gene end by 6 bases; junction bases not matched to a gene: 12. Barcoded TCR alpha and TCR beta cDNA libraries with UMIs came from 5'RACE using constant-segment primers. MiXCR, applied by TCRdb to the 5' RACE reads, yields one record per CDR3 protein. The sample has about 610,000 distinct CDR3 sequences, 15% to 20% seen once; the top ten hold roughly 8%. The TCR originated in an adult woman who had mild COVID-19 (a few samples of this study predate the infection). Cell type and time point are not known. The V and J genes are TRBV12-3 or TRBV12-4 and TRBJ2-2, with TRBD2 matching over 8 bases. Sequences were obtained from PBMCs or a T cell subset sorted from them (not recorded which). This CDR3 reads CASSFTGGRSSGELFF. DNA for the CDR3: TGTGCCAGCAGCTTCACCGGCGGGAGGAGCTCCGGGGAGCTGTTTTTT.